Sequencing of this T cell receptor (beta chain) was carried out in a study of T cell responses to AZD1222 COVID-19 vaccine. The table came from immunoSEQ multiplex PCR; TCRdb's copy has only in-frame clones and leaves some out. The table shows about 150,000 clones, with roughly 94% occurring only once. V lost 7 bases, J lost 3 bases, and 8 bases stayed unmatched. This CDR3 has 15 amino acids. CDR1 and CDR2 from the germline V gene are SGHTA and FQGNSA. This chain connects TRBV7-2 to TRBJ2-1; 8 bases fit TRBD1. This receptor was taken from an adult in good health. Source: peripheral blood, taken on day 0 of AZD1222 vaccination. In DNA form, the CDR3 reads TGTGCCAGCACCGCGGACAGGGATAACTACAATGAGCAGTTCTTC. It encodes CASTADRDNYNEQFF.